A single sample gave rise to the 27 T cell receptor beta chains below, sequenced in a study of liver allograft versus peripheral blood T cells. In the study overall: Graft-liver T cell receptor repertoires were compared against recipient peripheral blood repertoires.

TCRdb processed the reads anew with MiXCR; each CDR3 protein has one entry. The sample lists about 3,700 distinct CDR3 sequences; more than 14% were seen once. These receptors were taken from a human patient who had a liver transplant. Some T cells may be supplied by the graft donor.

The rearrangement uses TRBV15 and TRBJ2-2, with TRBD2 matching 8 bases. The CDR3 totals 15 residues. Per germline, CDR1 LNHNV and CDR2 YYDKDF (reference sequence). The junction had 7 bases not matched to a gene; V was cut back by 5 bases and J by 5 bases. The CDR3 loop is CATSLRGGLTGELFF. The CDR3 DNA reads TGTGCCACCAGCTTACGCGGGGGGCTTACCGGGGAGCTGTTTTTT.

At least ten counts were recorded for this clonotype. This chain connects TRBV14 to TRBJ2-5; no clear D. CDR1 and CDR2 (germline): SGHDN, FVKESK. CDR3 length equals 11 residues. The V end lost 0 bases, the J end lost 9 bases, and 5 bases lay between the germline ends. The chain's CDR3 is CASSQDASQYF. DNA of the CDR3: TGTGCCAGCAGCCAAGACGCGTCCCAGTACTTC.

The rearrangement uses TRBV5-1 and TRBJ2-7; TRBD1 agrees at 7 bases. This CDR3 comprises 15 residues. With V trimmed by 4 bases and J by 0 bases, 7 bases remained unmatched. The germline V gene encodes CDR1 SGHRS and CDR2 YFSETQ. The CDR3: CASSPGQPLSYEQYF. The CDR3 region has the DNA TGCGCCAGCAGCCCGGGACAGCCCCTCTCCTACGAGCAGTACTTC.

This clonotype is medium-sized within its sample. The chain has TRBV20-1 and TRBJ1-6; TRBD1 matches at 11 bases. V was clipped by 6 bases and J by 10 bases; unmatched bases: 5. CDR1 is DFQATT and CDR2 is SNEGSKA in the germline V gene (reference sequence). The CDR3 contains 13 residues. CDR3 DNA: TGCAGTGCCCCGGGACAGGGGGGATCACCCCTCCACTTT. Translated, it gives CSAPGQGGSPLHF.

This clonotype is labeled medium-sized. The chain recombines TRBV6-5 with TRBJ2-7; 7 bases line up with TRBD2. V shed 0 bases, J shed 6 bases, and the junction held 8 bases outside the gene matches. The CDR3 totals 15 residues. CDR1 and CDR2 (germline): MNHEY, SVGAGI. This chain's CDR3 is CASSYSEEGGREQYF. The CDR3 nucleotides read TGTGCCAGCAGTTACTCCGAAGAGGGAGGGCGCGAGCAGTACTTC.

Relative to its sample, this clonotype is medium-sized. J is TRBJ2-5 and V is TRBV19; D possibly corresponds to TRBD1 (6 bases). V lost 5 bases to trimming and J lost 4 bases, with 14 bases between them. The CDR3 is 14 residues long. Germline values: CDR1 LNHDA, CDR2 SQIVND (reference sequence). The CDR3: CASSPPQGRETQYF. CDR3 DNA sequence: TGTGCCAGTAGTCCCCCCCAGGGGAGAGAGACCCAGTACTTC.

This clonotype is medium-sized (0.01 to 0.1%) in the sample. The V call is TRBV5-6, the J call TRBJ1-5; tentatively, D is TRBD1 (5 bases). From germline, CDR1 is SGHDT and CDR2 YYEEEE. Deletions cut 0 bases from V and 9 bases from J, with 10 bases between. The CDR3 has 13 amino acids. As DNA, the CDR3 is TGTGCCAGCAGCTTGGGTTGGGGCGGGCCCCAGCATTTT. Residues: CASSLGWGGPQHF.

V gene TRBV3-1 combines with J gene TRBJ2-3, with D perhaps matching TRBD2 (5 bases). The length of the CDR3 is 14 residues. CDR1 and CDR2 (germline): LGHDT, YNNKEL (reference sequence). Trimming removed 1 base from V and 1 base from J, with 6 bases in between. DNA for the CDR3: TGTGCCAGCAGCCAAGGTAGCGGCACAGATACGCAGTATTTT. Protein sequence: CASSQGSGTDTQYF.

In its sample, this clonotype is medium-sized. The chain employs TRBV28 and TRBJ1-1; D is undetermined. The CDR3 consists of 14 residues. Per germline, CDR1 MDHEN and CDR2 SYDVKM. The germline V and J ends were trimmed by 3 bases and 1 base, with 9 bases remaining between them. This CDR3 is CASSFTPSNTEAFF. The CDR3 DNA reads as TGTGCCAGCAGTTTCACACCCTCGAACACTGAAGCTTTCTTT. The entire variable domain, with the rest obtained from reference TRBV28 and TRBJ1-1, is as follows: DVKVTQSSRYLVKRTGEKVFLECVQDMDHENMFWYRQDPGLGLRLIYFSYDVKMKEKGDIPEGYSVSREKKERFSLILESASTNQTSMYLCASSFTPSNTEAFFGQGTRLTVV.

About this clonotype: This may stem from a read error, because a much larger clone lies one nucleotide away. The J gene is TRBJ1-1, the V gene TRBV7-9; a possible D gene is TRBD1 (5 bases). CDR3 size: 13 residues. The germline CDR1 and CDR2 sequences are SEHNR and FQNEAQ (reference sequence). CDR3 coding DNA: TGTGCCAACAGCTTGGGACCTCAAACTGAAGCTTTCTTT. Translated, it gives CANSLGPQTEAFF. The full variable domain, its missing parts supplied by reference TRBV7-9 and TRBJ1-1, is DTGVSQNPRHKITKRGQNVTFRCDPISEHNRLYWYRQTLGQGPEFLTYFQNEAQLEKSRLLSDRFSAERPKGSFSTLEIQRTEQGDSAMYLCANSLGPQTEAFFGQGTRLTVV.

This clonotype counts as medium-sized. The chain carries TRBV10-3 and TRBJ1-4; D unresolved. Trimming removed 10 bases from V and 0 bases from J, with 9 bases in between. Germline V gene data show CDR1 as ENHRY and CDR2 as SYGVKD. The CDR3 runs to 13 residues. Here the CDR3 DNA reads TGTGCCACTGGACCCTCAACTAATGAAAAACTGTTTTTT. Translation: CATGPSTNEKLFF.

This clonotype is medium-sized. This sequence joins TRBV28 and TRBJ2-7; 8 bases map to TRBD1. With V trimmed by 4 bases and J by 3 bases, 8 bases remained unmatched. This CDR3 is built from 15 residues. Germline CDR1 MDHEN, CDR2 SYDVKM. The CDR3 region has the DNA TGTGCCAGCAGTTCGTCGGACAGGGTCGTCTACGAGCAGTACTTC. Protein: CASSSSDRVVYEQYF.

In its sample, this clonotype ranks as medium-sized. This chain connects TRBV6-1 to TRBJ1-2; D gene ambiguous. V lost 0 bases, J lost 8 bases, and 10 bases lay in between. Germline values: CDR1 MNHNS, CDR2 SASEGT. CDR3 length: 13 residues. CDR3 residues: CASSEATGYGYTF. CDR3 DNA: TGTGCCAGCAGTGAAGCGACGGGATACGGCTACACCTTC.

The chain joins TRBV20-1 to TRBJ1-5; a possible D gene is TRBD1 (6 bases). The V end was cut by 5 bases, the J end by 2 bases, with 16 bases between. The CDR3 sequence is 15 residues long. CDR1 is DFQATT and CDR2 is SNEGSKA in the germline V gene (reference sequence). The CDR3 here is CSAAIQGQGNQPQHF. Here the CDR3 DNA reads TGCAGTGCTGCGATACAGGGTCAAGGCAATCAGCCCCAGCATTTT.

This clonotype counts as large. This sequence joins TRBV6-1 and TRBJ1-2, with D tentatively TRBD1 (6 bases). CDR3 length: 13 amino acids. The germline V and J ends were trimmed by 5 bases and 0 bases, with 7 bases remaining between them. Looked up from germline, CDR1 is MNHNS and CDR2 is SASEGT. CDR3 in amino acids: CASSRTANYGYTF. The CDR3 DNA sequence: TGTGCCAGCAGTAGGACAGCTAACTATGGCTACACCTTC.

This clonotype was detected ten times or more. The chain has TRBV5-1 and TRBJ1-3; D is unresolved. Germline V gives CDR1 SGHRS, CDR2 YFSETQ. V dropped 4 bases and J dropped 2 bases, with 10 bases sitting between them. This CDR3 has 14 amino acids. The CDR3 region has the DNA TGCGCCAGCAGCGAGAATTACCCTGGAAACACCATATATTTT. Translation: CASSENYPGNTIYF.

By frequency in the sample, this clonotype is medium-sized (0.01 to 0.1%). The rearrangement uses TRBV7-9 and TRBJ1-1; weak D call: TRBD1 (6 bases). This CDR3 contains 14 residues. CDR1 is SEHNR, CDR2 FQNEAQ, per germline (reference sequence). Deletions cut 10 bases from V and 3 bases from J, with 18 bases between. DNA for the CDR3: TGTGCCACCTTGATGGACAGTTGGGACACTGAAGCTTTCTTT. It specifies CATLMDSWDTEAFF.

This clonotype rates as medium-sized. The V and J genes are TRBV10-2 and TRBJ1-5; the D is unclear. The germline gives CDR1 WSHSY, CDR2 SAAADI. The CDR3 spans 12 residues. Deletions cut 6 bases from V and 8 bases from J, with 11 bases between. The CDR3 DNA reads TGCGCCAGCAGCTCCCCCGGGGAGCCCCAGCATTTT. It is translated as CASSSPGEPQHF.

This clonotype rates as medium-sized (0.01 to 0.1%). This chain joins TRBV28 and TRBJ1-5; 7 bases fit TRBD1. This CDR3 has 14 amino acids. The V segment lost 4 bases and the J segment 9 bases; nucleotides outside the gene matches: 9. Germline loops: CDR1 MDHEN, CDR2 SYDVKM. CDR3 coding DNA: TGTGCCAGCAGTTCGCCGGGACAGCCGAGGCCCCAGCATTTT. Protein sequence: CASSSPGQPRPQHF.

By sample share, this clonotype is medium-sized (0.01 to 0.1%). The genes are TRBV13 and TRBJ2-1; no reliable D call. With 6 bases removed from V and 0 bases from J, the gap between germline ends came to 6 bases. The CDR3 has 13 residues. Germline CDR1 and CDR2: PRHDT and FYEKMQ (reference sequence). CDR3 sequence reads: CASRTSSYNEQFF. As DNA, the CDR3 is TGTGCCAGCAGGACGAGCTCCTACAATGAGCAGTTCTTC.

This clonotype counts as medium-sized. The V gene is TRBV6-5, the J gene TRBJ1-2; D is undetermined. V was pared by 8 bases and J by 4 bases, with 14 bases between. The CDR3 is 13 residues long. The V gene's germline CDR1 is MNHEY and CDR2 SVGAGI. The CDR3 is CASARRAVYGYTF. The CDR3 nucleotides are TGTGCCAGCGCCCGGCGGGCCGTCTATGGCTACACCTTC.

By frequency in the sample, this clonotype is medium-sized (0.01 to 0.1%). This chain connects TRBV9 to TRBJ2-1, with TRBD2 identical over 10 bases. CDR1 and CDR2 from the germline V gene are SGDLS and YYNGEE. Unmatched junction bases numbered 5, after V lost 3 bases and J lost 2 bases. The CDR3 runs to 16 residues. The CDR3 loop is CASSGRAGGPYNEQFF. CDR3 bases: TGTGCCAGCAGCGGACGAGCGGGGGGGCCCTACAATGAGCAGTTCTTC. Drawing the rest from reference TRBV9 and TRBJ2-1, the complete variable domain is DSGVTQTPKHLITATGQRVTLRCSPRSGDLSVYWYQQSLDQGLQFLIQYYNGEERAKGNILERFSAQQFPDLHSELNLSSLELGDSALYFCASSGRAGGPYNEQFFGPGTRLTVL.

By sample share, this clonotype is medium-sized. The chain joins TRBV6-1 to TRBJ2-7, with D perhaps assigned TRBD1 or TRBD2 (5 bases each). Trimming left V 3 bases short and J 3 bases short, with 15 bases between. The CDR3 is 15 residues long. Germline assignment: CDR1 MNHNS and CDR2 SASEGT. The CDR3 DNA sequence: TGTGCCAGCAGTGAGGTTGGGGGTAATGTCTACGAGCAGTACTTC. It yields the protein CASSEVGGNVYEQYF.

Judged by abundance, this clonotype is medium-sized. The J gene is TRBJ1-5, the V gene TRBV6-1, with TRBD1 as a possible D gene (5 bases). V lost 6 bases and J 3 bases, leaving 18 bases between the germline ends. CDR1 MNHNS and CDR2 SASEGT come from the germline V gene. The CDR3 loop spans 16 amino acids. The CDR3 protein is CASSPLAAGNNQPQHF. The CDR3 region has the DNA TGTGCCAGCAGCCCTTTGGCGGCAGGGAACAATCAGCCCCAGCATTTT.

A note on this clonotype: A far larger clone is a single base away, which makes a read error likely. The rearrangement uses TRBV12-3 or TRBV12-4 and TRBJ1-5; D might be TRBD1 (5 bases). The V gene lost 5 bases and the J gene lost 7 bases, with 15 bases spanning the gap. The CDR3 runs 14 residues. CDR3 DNA: TGTGCCAGCAGTGAGGGGAAGGGGACGCAGCCCCAGCATTTT. Translating gives CASSEGKGTQPQHF.

V and J are TRBV20-1 and TRBJ2-7, with D hard to call. The V gene's germline CDR1 is DFQATT and CDR2 SNEGSKA (reference sequence). V lost 0 bases and J 6 bases, leaving 15 bases between the germline ends. This CDR3 contains 14 residues. CDR3 sequence (DNA): TGCAGTGCTAGAGAATCGGCTTCCCGATCCGAGCAGTACTTC. This encodes CSARESASRSEQYF.

This clonotype is judged medium-sized. The chain has TRBV7-9 and TRBJ1-2, with TRBD1 identical over 7 bases. After removal of 0 bases from V and 7 bases from J, the junction contained 5 bases not matched to a gene. CDR3 length: 14 residues. The germline CDR1 and CDR2 sequences are SEHNR and FQNEAQ (reference sequence). The CDR3 nucleotides read TGTGCCAGCAGCTTAGCGAGGGGGCGAGGTGGCTACACCTTC. Translation: CASSLARGRGGYTF.